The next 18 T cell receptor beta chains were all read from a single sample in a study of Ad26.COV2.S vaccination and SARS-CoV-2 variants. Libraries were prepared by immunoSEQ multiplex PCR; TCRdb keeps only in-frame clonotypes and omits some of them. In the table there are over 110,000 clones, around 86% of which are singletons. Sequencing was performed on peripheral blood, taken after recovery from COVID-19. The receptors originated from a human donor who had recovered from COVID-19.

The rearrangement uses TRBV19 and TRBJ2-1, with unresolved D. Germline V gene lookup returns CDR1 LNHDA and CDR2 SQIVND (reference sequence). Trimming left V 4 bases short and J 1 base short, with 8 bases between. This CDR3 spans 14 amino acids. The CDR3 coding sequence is TGTGCCAGTAGTAACGAAGGTTCCTACAATGAGCAGTTCTTC. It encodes CASSNEGSYNEQFF. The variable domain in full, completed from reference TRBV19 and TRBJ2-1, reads DGGITQSPKYLFRKEGQNVTLSCEQNLNHDAMYWYRQDPGQGLRLIYYSQIVNDFQKGDIAEGYSVSREKKESFPLTVTSAQKNPTAFYLCASSNEGSYNEQFFGPGTRLTVL.

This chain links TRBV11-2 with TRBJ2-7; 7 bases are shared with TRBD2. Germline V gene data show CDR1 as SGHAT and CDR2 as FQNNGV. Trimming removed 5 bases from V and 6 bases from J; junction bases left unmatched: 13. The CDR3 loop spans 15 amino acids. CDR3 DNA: TGTGCCAGCAGCCTTGGACTAGTTCAATTTTCCGAGCAGTACTTC. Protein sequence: CASSLGLVQFSEQYF.

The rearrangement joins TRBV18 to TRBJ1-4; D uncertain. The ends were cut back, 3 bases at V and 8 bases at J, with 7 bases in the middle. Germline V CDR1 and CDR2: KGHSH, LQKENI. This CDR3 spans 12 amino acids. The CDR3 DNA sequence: TGTGCCAGCTCACCGGGAAGGGAAAAACTGTTTTTT. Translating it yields CASSPGREKLFF.

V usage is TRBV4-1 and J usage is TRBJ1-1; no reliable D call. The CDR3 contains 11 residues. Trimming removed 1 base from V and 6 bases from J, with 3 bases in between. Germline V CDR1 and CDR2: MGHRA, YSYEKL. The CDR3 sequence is CASSQGPEAFF. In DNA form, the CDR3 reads TGCGCCAGCAGCCAAGGTCCTGAAGCTTTCTTT.

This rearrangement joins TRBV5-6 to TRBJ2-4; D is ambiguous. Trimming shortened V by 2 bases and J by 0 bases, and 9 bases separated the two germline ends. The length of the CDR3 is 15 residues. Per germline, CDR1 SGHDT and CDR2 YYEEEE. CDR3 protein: CASSFTALAKNIQYF. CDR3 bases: TGTGCCAGCAGCTTTACGGCTTTAGCCAAAAACATTCAGTACTTC. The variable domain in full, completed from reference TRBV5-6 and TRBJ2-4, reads DAGVTQSPTHLIKTRGQQVTLRCSPKSGHDTVSWYQQALGQGPQFIFQYYEEEERQRGNFPDRFSGHQFPNYSSELNVNALLLGDSALYLCASSFTALAKNIQYFGAGTRLSVL.

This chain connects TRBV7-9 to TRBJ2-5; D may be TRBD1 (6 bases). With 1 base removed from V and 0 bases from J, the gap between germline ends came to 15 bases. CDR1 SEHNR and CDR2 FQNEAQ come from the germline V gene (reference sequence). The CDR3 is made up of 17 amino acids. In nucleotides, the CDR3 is TGTGCCAGCAGCTTAGTGGGAGCCAAGGGGGACCAAGAGACCCAGTACTTC. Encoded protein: CASSLVGAKGDQETQYF. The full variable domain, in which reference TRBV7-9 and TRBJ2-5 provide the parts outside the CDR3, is DTGVSQNPRHKITKRGQNVTFRCDPISEHNRLYWYRQTLGQGPEFLTYFQNEAQLEKSRLLSDRFSAERPKGSFSTLEIQRTEQGDSAMYLCASSLVGAKGDQETQYFGPGTRLLVL.

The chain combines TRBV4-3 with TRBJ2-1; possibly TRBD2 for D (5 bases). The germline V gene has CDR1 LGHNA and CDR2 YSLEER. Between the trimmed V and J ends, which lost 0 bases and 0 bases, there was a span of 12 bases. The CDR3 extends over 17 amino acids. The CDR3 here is CASSQDSRGYSYNEQFF. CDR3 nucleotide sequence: TGCGCCAGCAGCCAAGATAGCCGGGGTTACTCCTACAATGAGCAGTTCTTC.

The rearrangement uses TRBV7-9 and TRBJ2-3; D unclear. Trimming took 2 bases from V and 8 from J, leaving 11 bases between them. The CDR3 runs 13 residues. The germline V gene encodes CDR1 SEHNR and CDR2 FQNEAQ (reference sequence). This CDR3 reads CASSLQSSGTQYF. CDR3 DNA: TGTGCCAGCAGCTTACAGTCCTCGGGTACGCAGTATTTT.

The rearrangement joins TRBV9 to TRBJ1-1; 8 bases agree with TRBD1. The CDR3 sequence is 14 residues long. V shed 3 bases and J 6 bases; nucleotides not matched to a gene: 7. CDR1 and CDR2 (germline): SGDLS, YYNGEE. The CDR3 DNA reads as TGTGCCAGCAGCGCGCAGGGGGCGGGAGCTGAAGCTTTCTTT. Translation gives CASSAQGAGAEAFF.

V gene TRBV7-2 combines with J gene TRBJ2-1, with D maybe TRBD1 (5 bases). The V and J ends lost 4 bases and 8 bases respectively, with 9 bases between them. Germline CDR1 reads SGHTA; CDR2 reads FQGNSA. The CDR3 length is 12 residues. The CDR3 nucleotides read TGTGCCAGCAGCTCGCAGGGATATGAGCAGTTCTTC. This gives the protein CASSSQGYEQFF. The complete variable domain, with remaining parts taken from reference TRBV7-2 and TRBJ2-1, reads GAGVSQSPSNKVTEKGKDVELRCDPISGHTALYWYRQSLGQGLEFLIYFQGNSAPDKSGLPSDRFSAERTGGSVSTLTIQRTQQEDSAVYLCASSSQGYEQFFGPGTRLTVL.

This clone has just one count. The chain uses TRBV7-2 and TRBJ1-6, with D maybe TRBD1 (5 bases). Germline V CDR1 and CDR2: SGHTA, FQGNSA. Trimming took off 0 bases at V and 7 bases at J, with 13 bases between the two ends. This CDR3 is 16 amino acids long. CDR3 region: CASSLAGTGANSPLHF. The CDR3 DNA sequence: TGTGCCAGCAGCTTAGCTGGGACCGGGGCCAATTCACCCCTCCACTTT.

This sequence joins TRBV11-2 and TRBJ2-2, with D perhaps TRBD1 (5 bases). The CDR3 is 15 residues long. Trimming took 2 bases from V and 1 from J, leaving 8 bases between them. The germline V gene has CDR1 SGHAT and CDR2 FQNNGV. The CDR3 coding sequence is TGTGCCAGCAGCTTAACAGGCTTGAACACCGGGGAGCTGTTTTTT. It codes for CASSLTGLNTGELFF.

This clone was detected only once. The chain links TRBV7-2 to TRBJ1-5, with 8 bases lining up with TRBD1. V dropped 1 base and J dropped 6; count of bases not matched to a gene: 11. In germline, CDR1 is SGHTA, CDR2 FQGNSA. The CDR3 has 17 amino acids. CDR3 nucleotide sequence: TGTGCCAGCAGCTTAGACGAAGTGACAGGGGTAGTTCAGCCCCAGCATTTT. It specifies CASSLDEVTGVVQPQHF.

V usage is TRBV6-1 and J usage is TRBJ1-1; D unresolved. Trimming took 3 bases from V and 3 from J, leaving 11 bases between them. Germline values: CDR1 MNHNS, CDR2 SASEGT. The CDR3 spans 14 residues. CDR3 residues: CASSERAADTEAFF. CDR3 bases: TGTGCCAGCAGTGAGAGGGCTGCTGACACTGAAGCTTTCTTT.

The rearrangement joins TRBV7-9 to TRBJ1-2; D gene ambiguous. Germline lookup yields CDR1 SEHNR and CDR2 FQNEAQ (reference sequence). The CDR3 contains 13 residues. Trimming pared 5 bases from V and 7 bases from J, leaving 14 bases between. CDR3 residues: CASSAGMAGGYTF. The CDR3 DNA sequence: TGTGCCAGCAGCGCCGGGATGGCTGGTGGCTACACCTTC.

CDR3 DNA sequence: TGTGCCAGCAGCGACATTGTTGGGAGGCCAGATACGCAGTATTTT. It specifies CASSDIVGRPDTQYF. The rearrangement joins TRBV7-9 to TRBJ2-3; D might be TRBD2 (6 bases). CDR3 length: 15 residues. Trimming pared 5 bases from V and 4 bases from J, leaving 16 bases between. Germline CDR1 reads SEHNR; CDR2 reads FQNEAQ (reference sequence).

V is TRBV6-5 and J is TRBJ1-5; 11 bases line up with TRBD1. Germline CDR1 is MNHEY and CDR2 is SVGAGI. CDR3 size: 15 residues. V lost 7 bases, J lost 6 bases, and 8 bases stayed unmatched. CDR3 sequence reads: CASKRTGGYSQPQHF. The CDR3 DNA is TGTGCCAGCAAGAGGACAGGGGGCTATAGTCAGCCCCAGCATTTT.

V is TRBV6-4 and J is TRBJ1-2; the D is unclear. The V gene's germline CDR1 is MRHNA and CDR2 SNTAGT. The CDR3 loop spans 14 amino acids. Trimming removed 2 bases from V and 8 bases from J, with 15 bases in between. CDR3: CASSDEAWGGGYTF. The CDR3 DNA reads TGTGCCAGCAGTGACGAGGCCTGGGGAGGAGGCTACACCTTC.